This T cell receptor beta chain was obtained from a study of Graves' ophthalmopathy and Graves' hyperthyroidism. Other autoimmune diseases, uncontrolled infections, pregnancy and lactation each led to patient exclusion. The PBMCs had their origin in around 9.1 ml of fresh peripheral blood. Findings of the study overall: Built on 13 signatures, a model told ophthalmopathy apart from stable hyperthyroidism with approximately 91% sensitivity and under 83% specificity.

This clonotype was seen ten or more times. The antigen is not known. The V and J ends lost 6 bases and 2 bases respectively, with 13 bases between them. From germline, CDR1 is MGHDK and CDR2 SYGVNS. The CDR3 is made up of 14 amino acids. Amplified TCR beta CDR3 regions were obtained using RNA transcripts as template. A first-round RT-PCR used HTBI primers, followed by a second-round multiplex PCR. TCRdb re-called the multiplex PCR reads with MiXCR, one entry per CDR3 protein. The table has about 620,000 distinct CDR3 sequences, 22% seen once. The sequence was obtained from a young woman with stable Graves' hyperthyroidism. Some clones in this sample may be carry-over from other donors' samples. The rearrangement links TRBV25-1 to TRBJ2-5; D unclear. Sequenced input: peripheral blood. CDR3 sequence reads: CASSSIPSQETQYF. Here the CDR3 DNA reads TGTGCCAGCAGCAGCATTCCATCTCAAGAGACCCAGTACTTC.